One TCR beta chain is described in this entry. Antigen: not known. This entry belongs to a study of CD8+ T cells in alopecia areata. RNA was isolated and reverse transcribed to cDNA, the sequencing template. The data were produced by immunoSEQ multiplex PCR, yet TCRdb's version contains in-frame clones alone and is incomplete. Altogether some 150,000 clones are present, 70% to 90% being singletons, with the ten largest covering about 12%. CDR1 is GTSNPN, CDR2 SVGIG, per germline (reference sequence). CDR3 length: 14 residues. The junction had 1 base not matched to a gene; V was cut back by 1 base and J by 2 bases. Treatment meaning: oral pan-JAK inhibitor, 5-10 mg twice daily. General study points: Lesional scalp displayed greater clonality than normal scalp, most notably in alopecia totalis/universalis. The study found tofacitinib significantly decreased scalp clonality and expanded CD8+ clones among the top 100.

This receptor was obtained from a human donor with alopecia areata. V gene TRBV30 combines with J gene TRBJ2-3, with 9 nucleotides matching TRBD1. Sequenced here: CD8+ T cells sorted from blood, sampled at week 4, from a patient treated with tofacitinib. The CDR3 sequence: CAWSGTGATDTQYF. Written as DNA, the CDR3 is TGTGCCTGGAGTGGGACAGGGGCCACAGATACGCAGTATTTT.